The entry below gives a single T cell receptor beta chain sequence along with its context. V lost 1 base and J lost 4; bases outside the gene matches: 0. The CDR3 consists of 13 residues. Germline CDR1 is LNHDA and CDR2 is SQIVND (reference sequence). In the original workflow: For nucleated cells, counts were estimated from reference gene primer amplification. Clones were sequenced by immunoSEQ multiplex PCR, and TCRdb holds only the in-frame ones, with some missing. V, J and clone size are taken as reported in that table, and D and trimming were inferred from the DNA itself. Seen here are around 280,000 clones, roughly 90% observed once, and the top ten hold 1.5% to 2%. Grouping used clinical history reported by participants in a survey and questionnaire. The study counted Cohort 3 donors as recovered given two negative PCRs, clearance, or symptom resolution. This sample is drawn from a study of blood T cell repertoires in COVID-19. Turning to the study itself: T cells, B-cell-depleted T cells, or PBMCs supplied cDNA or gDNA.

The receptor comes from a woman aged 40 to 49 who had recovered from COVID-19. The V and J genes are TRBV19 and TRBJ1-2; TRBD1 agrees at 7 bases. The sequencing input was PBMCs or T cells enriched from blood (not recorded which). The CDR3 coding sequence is TGTGCCAGTAGTATAGGGGACAGCTATGGCTACACCTTC. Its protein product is CASSIGDSYGYTF.